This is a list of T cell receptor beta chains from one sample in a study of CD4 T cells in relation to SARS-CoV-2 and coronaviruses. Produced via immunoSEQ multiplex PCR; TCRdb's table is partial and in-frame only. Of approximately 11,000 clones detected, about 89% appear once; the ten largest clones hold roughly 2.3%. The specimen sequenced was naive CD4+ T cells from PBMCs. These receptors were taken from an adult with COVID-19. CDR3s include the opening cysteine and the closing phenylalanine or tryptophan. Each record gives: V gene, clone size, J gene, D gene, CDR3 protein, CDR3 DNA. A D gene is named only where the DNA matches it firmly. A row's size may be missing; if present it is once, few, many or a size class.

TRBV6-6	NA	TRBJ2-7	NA	CASSYGGSYEQYF	TGTGCCAGCAGTTATGGAGGCTCCTACGAGCAGTACTTC
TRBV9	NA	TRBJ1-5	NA	CASSQTGSNQPQHF	TGTGCCAGCAGCCAGACAGGTAGCAATCAGCCCCAGCATTTT
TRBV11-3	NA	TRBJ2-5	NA	CASSLEGKRQETQYF	TGTGCCAGCAGCTTAGAGGGTAAGAGACAAGAGACCCAGTACTTC
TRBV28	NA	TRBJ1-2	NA	CASSLGLGPGYGYTF	TGTGCCAGCAGTTTAGGGCTGGGGCCGGGCTATGGCTACACCTTC
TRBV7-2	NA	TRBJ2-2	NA	CASPAGPLLNTGELFF	TGTGCCAGCCCGGCGGGGCCACTCCTTAACACCGGGGAGCTGTTTTTT
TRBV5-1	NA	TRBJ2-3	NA	CASSLAGGGTDTQYF	TGCGCCAGCAGCTTGGCCGGCGGGGGCACAGATACGCAGTATTTT
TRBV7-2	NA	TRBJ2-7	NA	CASSSWTDSYEQYF	TGTGCCAGCAGCTCCTGGACAGATTCCTACGAGCAGTACTTC
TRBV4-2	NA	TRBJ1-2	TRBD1	CASSLTRDRVYGYTF	TGTGCCAGCAGCCTGACCAGGGACAGGGTGTACGGCTACACCTTC
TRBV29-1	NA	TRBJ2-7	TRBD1	CSVGDRAPLEQYF	TGCAGCGTTGGAGACAGGGCACCCCTGGAGCAGTACTTC
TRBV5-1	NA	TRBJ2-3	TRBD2	CASSFLGGGFSSTDTQYF	TGCGCCAGCAGCTTTCTGGGCGGGGGGTTCTCTAGCACAGATACGCAGTATTTT
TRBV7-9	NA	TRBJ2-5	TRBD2	CASQRGPSETQYF	TGTGCCAGCCAGCGGGGGCCGTCGGAGACCCAGTACTTC
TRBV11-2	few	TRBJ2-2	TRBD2	CASSLEGLAGTGELFF	TGTGCCAGCAGCTTAGAGGGACTAGCGGGAACCGGGGAGCTGTTTTTT
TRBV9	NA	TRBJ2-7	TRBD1	CASSVGTVDTYEQYF	TGTGCCAGCAGCGTTGGGACAGTTGATACCTACGAGCAGTACTTC
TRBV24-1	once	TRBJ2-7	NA	CATSPGGSYEQYF	TGTGCCACCAGCCCCGGGGGTTCCTACGAGCAGTACTTC
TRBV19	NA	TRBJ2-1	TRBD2	CASSPLAVGPGNEQFF	TGTGCCAGTAGTCCCCTAGCGGTAGGGCCTGGGAATGAGCAGTTCTTC
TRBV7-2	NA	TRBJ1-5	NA	CASSLEGSNQPQHF	TGTGCCAGCAGCTTAGAGGGTAGCAATCAGCCCCAGCATTTT
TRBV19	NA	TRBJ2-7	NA	CASSIVQGEQYF	TGTGCCAGTAGTATAGTGCAGGGCGAGCAGTACTTC
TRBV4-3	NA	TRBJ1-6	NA	CASSQDPGSYNSPLHF	TGCGCCAGCAGCCAAGACCCGGGATCCTATAATTCACCCCTCCACTTT
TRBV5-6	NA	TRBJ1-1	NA	CASRSTGPYTEAFF	TGTGCCAGCAGATCGACAGGCCCATACACTGAAGCTTTCTTT
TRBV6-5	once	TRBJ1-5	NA	CASSYLPDSNQPQHF	TGTGCCAGCAGTTACCTTCCGGATAGCAATCAGCCCCAGCATTTT
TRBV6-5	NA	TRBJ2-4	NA	CASSSHRKNIQYF	TGTGCCAGCAGTTCCCATCGGAAAAACATTCAGTACTTC
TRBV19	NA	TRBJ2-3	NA	CASSRATDTQYF	TGTGCCAGTAGTCGGGCCACAGATACGCAGTATTTT
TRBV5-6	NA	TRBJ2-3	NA	CASSGLGPSSTDTQYF	TGTGCCAGCAGCGGCTTGGGACCCTCTAGCACAGATACGCAGTATTTT
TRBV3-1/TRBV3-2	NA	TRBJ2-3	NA	CASSQDRADTQYF	TGTGCCAGCAGCCAAGATCGGGCAGATACGCAGTATTTT
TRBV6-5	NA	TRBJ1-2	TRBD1	CASKQTGEYGYTF	TGTGCCAGCAAACAGACAGGGGAATATGGCTACACCTTC
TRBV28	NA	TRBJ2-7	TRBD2	CASWVGGGGYGYEQYF	TGTGCCAGTTGGGTCGGCGGGGGGGGCTACGGCTACGAGCAGTACTTC
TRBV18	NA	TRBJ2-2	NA	CASSPLRGLHSLPGELFF	TGTGCCAGCTCACCACTCCGAGGCTTACACTCTCTCCCCGGGGAGCTGTTTTTT
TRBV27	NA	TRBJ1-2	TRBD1	CASSSRDRAHYGYTF	TGTGCCAGCAGTTCAAGGGACAGGGCCCACTATGGCTACACCTTC
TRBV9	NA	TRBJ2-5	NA	CASSAITGGTQYF	TGTGCCAGCAGCGCAATTACGGGTGGGACCCAGTACTTC
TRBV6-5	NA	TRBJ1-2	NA	CASSQGIYGYTF	TGTGCCAGCAGTCAGGGTATCTATGGCTACACCTTC
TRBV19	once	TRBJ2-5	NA	CASSIPGGQETQYF	TGTGCCAGTAGTATTCCCGGGGGCCAAGAGACCCAGTACTTC
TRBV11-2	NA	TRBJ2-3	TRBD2	CASSLRWAGGSTDTQYF	TGTGCCAGCAGCTTAAGGTGGGCGGGGGGGAGCACAGATACGCAGTATTTT
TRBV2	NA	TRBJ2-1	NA	CASSEALGGPDYNEQFF	TGTGCCAGCAGTGAAGCGCTTGGGGGGCCTGACTACAATGAGCAGTTCTTC
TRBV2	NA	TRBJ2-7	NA	CASSENYEQYF	TGTGCCAGCAGTGAAAACTACGAGCAGTACTTC